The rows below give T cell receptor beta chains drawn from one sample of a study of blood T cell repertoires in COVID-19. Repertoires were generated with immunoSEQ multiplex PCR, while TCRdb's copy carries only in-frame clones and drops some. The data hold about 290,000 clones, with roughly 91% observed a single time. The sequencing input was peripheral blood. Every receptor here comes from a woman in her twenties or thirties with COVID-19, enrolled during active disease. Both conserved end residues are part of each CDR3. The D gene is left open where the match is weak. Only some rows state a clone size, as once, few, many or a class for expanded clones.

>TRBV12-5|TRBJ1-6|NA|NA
CASGRQVPPLHF
TGTGCTAGTGGTCGACAGGTCCCACCCCTCCACTTT
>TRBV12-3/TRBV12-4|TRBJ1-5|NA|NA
CASRTEGQPQHF
TGTGCCAGCAGAACCGAGGGTCAGCCCCAGCATTTT
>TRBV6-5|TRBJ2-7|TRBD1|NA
CASRNTQGAYEQYF
TGTGCCAGCAGAAACACTCAGGGGGCCTACGAGCAGTACTTC
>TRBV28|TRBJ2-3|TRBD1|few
CASSSRQGGTDTQYF
TGTGCCAGCAGTTCGCGGCAGGGGGGCACAGATACGCAGTATTTT
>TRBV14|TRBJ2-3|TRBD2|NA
CASSQSWGGSDTQYF
TGTGCCAGCAGCCAATCCTGGGGGGGGTCAGATACGCAGTATTTT
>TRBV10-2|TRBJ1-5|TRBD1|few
CASRTGGSNQPQHF
TGCGCCAGCAGGACAGGGGGCAGCAATCAGCCCCAGCATTTT
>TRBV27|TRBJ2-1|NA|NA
CASGTLGHEQFF
TGTGCCAGCGGAACCCTGGGGCATGAGCAGTTCTTC
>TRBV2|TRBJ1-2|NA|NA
CASSELGTVYGYTF
TGTGCCAGCAGTGAATTGGGGACTGTCTATGGCTACACCTTC
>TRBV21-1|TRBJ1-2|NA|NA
CASSLERQGARALYGYTF
TGTGCCAGCAGCCTCGAACGACAGGGGGCTAGGGCCCTCTATGGCTACACCTTC
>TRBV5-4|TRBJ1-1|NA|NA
CASSVRTANTEAFF
TGTGCCAGCAGCGTCAGGACAGCGAACACTGAAGCTTTCTTT
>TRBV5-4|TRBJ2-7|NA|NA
CASSLWARTYEQYF
TGTGCCAGCAGCTTGTGGGCAAGGACCTACGAGCAGTACTTC
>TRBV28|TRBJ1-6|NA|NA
CASSSTAYNSPLHF
TGTGCCAGCAGTTCGACAGCTTATAATTCACCCCTCCACTTT
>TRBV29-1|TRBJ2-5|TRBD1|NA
CSAEGQEVVETQYF
TGCAGCGCCGAGGGACAGGAGGTAGTGGAGACCCAGTACTTC
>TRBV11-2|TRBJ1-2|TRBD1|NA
CASSLGTVYGYTF
TGTGCCAGCAGCCTAGGGACAGTCTATGGCTACACCTTC
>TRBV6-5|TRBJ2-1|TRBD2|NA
CASSYSGGAGEQFF
TGTGCCAGCAGTTACAGCGGGGGGGCGGGTGAGCAGTTCTTC
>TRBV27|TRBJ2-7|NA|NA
CASSLQGYEQYF
TGTGCCAGCAGTTTACAGGGGTACGAGCAGTACTTC
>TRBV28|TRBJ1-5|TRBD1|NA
CASTLGTGRSGQGQPQHF
TGTGCCAGCACCCTAGGGACAGGGAGAAGTGGTCAAGGACAGCCCCAGCATTTT
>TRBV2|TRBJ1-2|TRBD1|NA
CASSEIRDSLYGYTF
TGTGCCAGCAGTGAAATCAGGGACAGCTTATATGGCTACACCTTC
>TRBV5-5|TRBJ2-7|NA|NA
CASSLVWQFNEQYF
TGTGCCAGCAGCTTAGTCTGGCAGTTCAACGAGCAGTACTTC
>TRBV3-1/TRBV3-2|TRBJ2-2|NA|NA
CASSHRGAGPGELFF
TGTGCCAGCAGCCATCGGGGGGCGGGGCCCGGGGAGCTGTTTTTT
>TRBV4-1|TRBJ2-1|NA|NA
CASSQFPGNEQFF
TGCGCCAGCAGCCAATTCCCGGGGAATGAGCAGTTCTTC
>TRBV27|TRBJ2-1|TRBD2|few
CASSLAASGGLYEQFF
TGTGCCAGCAGTTTAGCGGCTAGCGGGGGTCTTTATGAGCAGTTCTTC
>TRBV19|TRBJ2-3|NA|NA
CASSIGLLTGDTQYF
TGTGCCAGTAGTATTGGACTTCTAACGGGAGATACGCAGTATTTT
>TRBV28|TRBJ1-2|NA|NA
CASSLSSAVGGYTF
TGTGCCAGCAGTTTATCATCCGCTGTCGGTGGCTACACCTTC